What follows is one T cell receptor (beta chain) and its context. The data are from a study of blood T cell repertoires in COVID-19. Study-wide context: Some COVID-19 samples were acute and others convalescent; all came from the United States, Italy and Spain. Nucleic acid was either cDNA or gDNA, and it came from T cells, B-cell-depleted T cells, or PBMCs.

The CDR3 runs to 15 residues. CDR1 is SGHAT and CDR2 is FQNNGV in the germline V gene. Trimming at V came to 3 bases and at J to 4 bases, leaving 8 bases not matched to a gene. Source study methods: Reference gene primer amplification in the assay estimated nucleated cell counts. Profiled with immunoSEQ multiplex PCR; TCRdb holds only in-frame clones, not every one. V and J calls and clone size are given by that table; D and trimming were obtained from the DNA. The sample holds 200,000 or so clones, around four fifths seen once. The clonotype was recovered from a woman in her 30s with acute or convalescent COVID-19. The specimen sequenced was peripheral blood. The chain couples TRBV11-2 to TRBJ2-5; 7 positions match TRBD2. The CDR3 sequence: CASSFRAGERETQYF. The CDR3 region has the DNA TGTGCCAGCAGCTTCCGGGCGGGAGAACGAGAGACCCAGTACTTC.